One sample yielded the 24 T cell receptor beta chains listed below, sequenced in a study of cytomegalovirus exposure and HLA in healthy donors. Researchers ran the PCR with 60 Vbeta and 13 Jbeta primers. The repertoire was sequenced with immunoSEQ multiplex PCR; TCRdb's copy has only in-frame clones and lacks some. The sample lists 100,000 to 150,000 clones, just under 85% occurring once. Sequencing was done on a sample of PBMCs. These receptor sequences come from a boy aged 2 to 9 in good health and CMV-seronegative.

The chain is built from TRBV13 and TRBJ2-1; TRBD2 is a possible D gene (5 bases). This CDR3 contains 15 residues. V lost 1 base and J lost 0, with 7 bases in between. Germline V lookup: CDR1 PRHDT, CDR2 FYEKMQ (reference sequence). The CDR3 DNA reads as TGTGCCAGCAGCTTAGCCCGGGGCTCCTACAATGAGCAGTTCTTC. Translation gives CASSLARGSYNEQFF.

This clone was recorded only once. Written as DNA, the CDR3 is TGTGCCAGCAGTCCATCACTGACAGTTTACGAGCAGTACTTC. It encodes CASSPSLTVYEQYF. This chain connects TRBV27 to TRBJ2-7, with D perhaps matching TRBD1 (5 bases). The CDR3 consists of 14 residues. Germline CDR1 MNHEY, CDR2 SMNVEV (reference sequence). Between the trimmed V and J ends, which lost 5 bases and 4 bases, there was a span of 15 bases.

This clone was found a few times. The rearrangement joins TRBV15 to TRBJ2-5; D unresolved. This CDR3 has 15 residues. Germline CDR1 reads LNHNV; CDR2 reads YYDKDF (reference sequence). V lost 0 bases to trimming and J lost 5 bases, with 13 bases between them. Here the CDR3 DNA reads TGTGCCACCAGCAGAGACGCTAAGCAACCTGAGACCCAGTACTTC. Residues: CATSRDAKQPETQYF.

Points on this clone: Other DNA variants within this sample encode the same CDR3. This chain uses TRBV30 with TRBJ2-7; perhaps TRBD2 as D (5 bases). The CDR3 contains 13 residues. Germline V gives CDR1 GTSNPN, CDR2 SVGIG (reference sequence). V lost 2 bases and J 1 base, leaving 9 bases between the germline ends. The CDR3 loop reads CAWSPGSSYEQYF. DNA of the CDR3: TGTGCCTGGAGTCCGGGGAGTTCCTACGAGCAGTACTTC.

V is TRBV7-3 and J is TRBJ2-5; tentative D call: TRBD1 (6 bases). CDR3 length equals 15 residues. Trimming cost V 1 base and J 4 bases, with 13 bases left between them. CDR1 SGHTA and CDR2 FQGTGA come from the germline V gene. CDR3 region: CASSLMGQGLETQYF. Written as DNA, the CDR3 is TGTGCCAGCAGCTTAATGGGGCAGGGGCTAGAGACCCAGTACTTC.

This chain connects TRBV6-6 to TRBJ1-2; D not resolved. CDR3 length equals 12 residues. V dropped 0 bases and J dropped 8 bases, with 7 bases sitting between them. Germline lookup yields CDR1 MNHNY and CDR2 SVGAGI (reference sequence). CDR3 residues: CASSYSRWGYTF. The CDR3 coding sequence is TGTGCCAGCAGTTACTCTAGATGGGGCTACACCTTC.

This clone was detected only once. The V and J genes are TRBV19 and TRBJ1-5; TRBD1 matches at 7 bases. Per the germline V gene, CDR1 is LNHDA and CDR2 is SQIVND (reference sequence). Unmatched junction bases numbered 11, after V lost 7 bases and J lost 5 bases. The CDR3 has 15 amino acids. This CDR3 reads CASNPSGTAYQPQHF. DNA for the CDR3: TGTGCCAGTAATCCATCCGGGACAGCATATCAGCCCCAGCATTTT.

Worth noting for this clone: Without the conserved terminal phenylalanine or tryptophan, this CDR3 likely stems from a read error. No DNA is shown, since the ends of the CDR3 on it are uncertain; the CDR3 is the one TCRdb lists. This chain connects TRBV7-9 to TRBJ1-1. The CDR3 length is 13 residues, termini included. CDR1 and CDR2 from the germline V gene are SEHNR and FQNEAQ (reference sequence). CDR3 in amino acids: CASSLGEGWAPKY.

The chain employs TRBV19 and TRBJ2-5, with 7 bases identical to TRBD2. Germline CDR1 LNHDA, CDR2 SQIVND (reference sequence). The V gene end was trimmed by 2 bases and the J gene end by 0 bases; junction bases not matched to a gene: 6. The CDR3 sequence is 16 residues long. The CDR3 is CASSIILAANQETQYF. The CDR3 DNA reads as TGTGCCAGTAGTATAATTCTAGCGGCGAACCAAGAGACCCAGTACTTC.

V usage is TRBV7-9 and J usage is TRBJ2-1; 10 nucleotides match TRBD1. Germline loops: CDR1 SEHNR, CDR2 FQNEAQ (reference sequence). The V and J ends lost 5 bases and 3 bases, in that order; junction bases with no gene match: 7. The CDR3 runs 16 residues. CDR3 in DNA: TGTGCCAGCAGCCCACCCAGGGACAGGGGCTACAATGAGCAGTTCTTC. Protein product: CASSPPRDRGYNEQFF.

V and J are TRBV5-1 and TRBJ2-7; 7 bases map to TRBD2. Germline V gives CDR1 SGHRS, CDR2 YFSETQ. J lost 1 base, V lost 4 bases, and 5 bases had no gene match. This CDR3 has 14 amino acids. The CDR3 coding sequence is TGCGCCAGCAGCCCGACCGGGGGGTCCTACGAGCAGTACTTC. Translated, it gives CASSPTGGSYEQYF.

The rearrangement joins TRBV4-2 to TRBJ2-1; no firm D call. This CDR3 has 13 amino acids. CDR1 and CDR2 from the germline V gene are LGHNA and YNFKEQ. V dropped 3 bases and J dropped 7 bases, with 10 bases sitting between them. The CDR3 coding sequence is TGTGCCAGCAGCCACCTCCGAGAGAATGAGCAGTTCTTC. Translating gives CASSHLRENEQFF.

The V and J genes are TRBV10-3 and TRBJ2-6; 9 bases fit TRBD1. The V and J ends lost 10 bases and 0 bases, in that order; junction bases with no gene match: 7. The CDR3 is 16 amino acids. Germline V gene lookup returns CDR1 ENHRY and CDR2 SYGVKD. As DNA, the CDR3 is TGTGCCACCCAACAGGGGGCCCTCTCTGGGGCCAACGTCCTGACTTTC. It yields the protein CATQQGALSGANVLTF.

This chain connects TRBV7-2 to TRBJ1-3; no definite D call. Germline CDR1 is SGHTA and CDR2 is FQGNSA. Trimming cost V 5 bases and J 9 bases, with 14 bases left between them. The CDR3 runs to 13 residues. CDR3 nucleotide sequence: TGTGCCAGCAGCCCCGCCCGGGGAGTCACCATATATTTT. Amino acid sequence: CASSPARGVTIYF. The full variable domain, rest sourced from reference TRBV7-2 and TRBJ1-3, is GAGVSQSPSNKVTEKGKDVELRCDPISGHTALYWYRQSLGQGLEFLIYFQGNSAPDKSGLPSDRFSAERTGGSVSTLTIQRTQQEDSAVYLCASSPARGVTIYFGEGSWLTVV.

The rearrangement links TRBV9 to TRBJ1-1, with 10 nucleotides matching TRBD1. Trimming removed 4 bases from V and 5 bases from J; junction bases left unmatched: 8. Germline assignment: CDR1 SGDLS and CDR2 YYNGEE. The CDR3 loop spans 15 amino acids. In nucleotides, the CDR3 is TGTGCCAGCAGCAGACGGACAGGGGGGTTGACTGAAGCTTTCTTT. This gives the protein CASSRRTGGLTEAFF.

The chain uses TRBV18 and TRBJ2-3, with 7 bases fitting TRBD1. The J segment lost 5 bases and the V segment lost 3 bases, leaving 5 bases of the junction unmatched. Germline-derived CDR1 and CDR2 are KGHSH and LQKENI. The CDR3 is made up of 14 amino acids. CDR3 sequence reads: CASSPTGKGDTQYF. The CDR3 region has the DNA TGTGCCAGCTCACCGACAGGGAAAGGAGATACGCAGTATTTT.

In this sample, this clone turned up once. This chain uses TRBV19 with TRBJ2-2, with TRBD2 matching over 7 bases. The J segment lost 3 bases and the V segment lost 7 bases, leaving 5 bases of the junction unmatched. The CDR3 is 14 residues long. Looked up from germline, CDR1 is LNHDA and CDR2 is SQIVND (reference sequence). CDR3 sequence reads: CASNGGGYTGELFF. The CDR3 bases are TGTGCCAGTAATGGGGGGGGGTACACCGGGGAGCTGTTTTTT.

The genes are TRBV9 and TRBJ2-7; D may be TRBD2 (5 bases). Trimming took 6 bases from V and 2 from J, leaving 18 bases between them. The CDR3 consists of 15 residues. Germline loops: CDR1 SGDLS, CDR2 YYNGEE. CDR3 nucleotide sequence: TGTGCCAGCACCCCCGGAGGCCTGGGCCCCTACGAGCAGTACTTC. Translating gives CASTPGGLGPYEQYF.

The chain recombines TRBV6-6 with TRBJ2-7; the match to TRBD2 covers 7 bases. This CDR3 has 14 amino acids. CDR1 is MNHNY and CDR2 is SVGAGI in the germline V gene (reference sequence). After removal of 5 bases from V and 7 bases from J, the junction contained 11 bases not matched to a gene. CDR3 nucleotide sequence: TGTGCCAGCAGTCAAAGCGGGACCCCAGGGGAGCAGTACGTC. It yields the protein CASSQSGTPGEQYV.

Here the CDR3 reads CASSAEGDGDTQYF. The CDR3 DNA sequence: TGTGCCAGCAGCGCAGAAGGGGATGGAGATACGCAGTATTTT. V gene TRBV5-6 combines with J gene TRBJ2-3, with D tentatively TRBD1 (5 bases). V lost 4 bases to trimming and J lost 5 bases, with 14 bases between them. Germline V gene lookup returns CDR1 SGHDT and CDR2 YYEEEE. This CDR3 contains 14 residues.

V is TRBV6-5 and J is TRBJ2-5; 11 bases agree with TRBD2. This CDR3 region has 15 residues. V shed 7 bases and J 0 bases; nucleotides not matched to a gene: 4. Germline V gene sequence: CDR1 MNHEY, CDR2 SVGAGI. CDR3 sequence: CASTGLAGDQETQYF. DNA for the CDR3: TGTGCCAGCACTGGACTAGCGGGCGACCAAGAGACCCAGTACTTC.

The chain employs TRBV25-1 and TRBJ2-5; tentative D call: TRBD2 (6 bases). Germline V gene lookup returns CDR1 MGHDK and CDR2 SYGVNS. Trimming pared 1 base from V and 3 bases from J, leaving 9 bases between. The CDR3 length is 14 residues. The CDR3 loop reads CASSESGGKETQYF. The CDR3 DNA is TGTGCCAGCAGTGAATCTGGCGGGAAAGAGACCCAGTACTTC.

The rearrangement uses TRBV5-6 and TRBJ1-1; D is unclear. Trimming took 0 bases from V and 8 from J, leaving 5 bases between them. The germline V gene has CDR1 SGHDT and CDR2 YYEEEE. This CDR3 is built from 11 residues. The CDR3 spells CASSLAGEAFF. The CDR3 coding sequence is TGTGCCAGCAGCTTGGCCGGGGAAGCTTTCTTT.

V is TRBV7-9 and J is TRBJ2-7; 7 bases align to TRBD1. J was trimmed by 4 bases and V by 3 bases; bases with no gene match: 9. CDR3 length: 15 residues. Germline CDR1 reads SEHNR; CDR2 reads FQNEAQ (reference sequence). The CDR3 sequence: CASSFGQAASYEQYF. The DNA of the CDR3 is TGTGCCAGCAGCTTCGGACAGGCTGCTTCTTACGAGCAGTACTTC.